This T cell receptor beta chain was documented in a study of Ad26.COV2.S vaccination and SARS-CoV-2 variants. Overall study: Ad26.COV2.S given intramuscularly, once or twice 56 days apart.

Generated by immunoSEQ multiplex PCR, the TCRdb table keeps only in-frame clones and is missing some. The repertoire consists of roughly 510,000 clones, with around 88% occurring once and the leading ten covering around 13%. This sample's treatment: 15 to 20 received Ad26.COV2.S at low or high dose, single or two shots; 5 received placebo; per-sample allocation not given. All samples were drawn on day 63, counting from the first vaccine or placebo injection. Comments on this clone: The antigen is undetermined.

CDR1 and CDR2 (germline): SNHLY, FYNNEI. The CDR3 has 11 residues. V lost 6 bases and J 7 bases, leaving 10 bases between the germline ends. Overall study findings and caveats: Spike-specific TCR breadth ran higher among vaccine recipients than placebo recipients.

This rearrangement joins TRBV2 to TRBJ2-7, with no clear D. Sequencing used peripheral blood, obtained in a trial of Ad26.COV2.S vaccine versus placebo. This receptor was obtained from a person between 18 and 59 years old who received the Ad26.COV2.S COVID-19 vaccine or a placebo. This CDR3 is CASSDIREQYF. CDR3 DNA sequence: TGTGCCAGCAGCGATATACGAGAGCAGTACTTC.